Presented here are 21 T cell receptor beta chains from one specimen sequenced in a study of blood T cells in healthy people across ages (dated by TCRdb to 2013 to 2016). The library was obtained by 5' RACE. The sample was run on an Illumina HiSeq 2500. A second about 7 to 12 cycle PCR used a sample-barcoded 5' primer and a J-beta primer mix. TCRdb reanalyzed the raw reads on its own, using fastp at Q25 for trimming and MiXCR for clone calling, and kept in-frame beta chains. CDR3 protein duplicates are merged, each entry listing the most common genes and DNA. The sample table holds roughly 560,000 distinct CDR3 sequences, of which around 24% were seen once. Less than 9% of the sample comes from the top ten. These data are also associated with another study on T cells of mothers and their children.

The sample comprised blood. The receptors were gathered from a boy younger than 18 in good health.

In the case of this clonotype: This could be a read error, since a much larger clone is one nucleotide away. The V and J genes are TRBV3-1 and TRBJ2-7; D gene ambiguous. Germline CDR1 reads LGHDT; CDR2 reads YNNKEL (reference sequence). CDR3 length equals 11 residues. The ends were cut back, 4 bases at V and 5 bases at J, with 6 bases in the middle. This CDR3 is CASSRIHEQYF. CDR3 nucleotide sequence: TGTGCCAGCAGCCGGATCCACGAGCAGTACTTC.

V and J are TRBV7-3 and TRBJ2-3; 7 bases map to TRBD1. This CDR3 spans 15 amino acids. J gave up 3 bases and V 5 bases, and 8 bases lay outside the gene matches. Germline V gene data show CDR1 as SGHTA and CDR2 as FQGTGA. CDR3 DNA sequence: TGTGCCAGCAGCATCTCCACAGGGGCGACAGATACGCAGTATTTT. As protein: CASSISTGATDTQYF.

This clonotype was picked up a small number of times. This CDR3 reads CASSVQGPTNEKLFF. The CDR3 DNA follows: TGTGCCAGCAGTGTCCAGGGCCCAACTAATGAAAAACTGTTTTTT. This sequence joins TRBV25-1 and TRBJ1-4, with D possibly TRBD1 on 5 matching bases. Trimming took off 4 bases at V and 0 bases at J, with 9 bases between the two ends. The CDR3 runs 15 residues. Germline V gene data show CDR1 as MGHDK and CDR2 as SYGVNS.

The J gene is TRBJ2-5, the V gene TRBV3-1; 12 bases are shared with TRBD2. J was trimmed by 1 base and V by 5 bases; bases with no gene match: 5. This CDR3 is built from 16 residues. The germline gives CDR1 LGHDT, CDR2 YNNKEL (reference sequence). Here the CDR3 DNA reads TGTGCCAGCAGCGCTACTAGCGGGAGGCTCCAAGAGACCCAGTACTTC. Translated: CASSATSGRLQETQYF.

To note about this clonotype: No conserved phenylalanine or tryptophan is present at the end of the CDR3, so a read error is the likely explanation. The rearrangement uses TRBV7-8 and TRBJ1-2; D remains ambiguous. Per the germline V gene, CDR1 is SGHVS and CDR2 is FQNEAQ. This CDR3 contains 15 residues. The V end was cut by 0 bases, the J end by 4 bases, with 12 bases between. CDR3 bases: TGTGCCAGCAGCTTAGCCCAACGAACCCCCTATGGCTACACCCTC. Its protein is CASSLAQRTPYGYTL.

Concerning this clonotype itself: Its ends do not fully match the called genes, so a read error is possible. The rearrangement links TRBV2 to TRBJ1-1; TRBD1 is a possible D gene (5 bases). The CDR3 spans 16 residues. CDR1 and CDR2 (germline): SNHLY, FYNNEI. In DNA form, the CDR3 reads TGTGCTAGCAGTGAATCCCTGGACATAAGGAACACTGAAGCTTTCTTT. Residues: CASSESLDIRNTEAFF.

The sample holds a few counts of this clonotype. The chain is built from TRBV12-3 or TRBV12-4 and TRBJ1-3; possibly TRBD1 for D (5 bases). The ends were cut back, 3 bases at V and 0 bases at J, with 12 bases in the middle. This CDR3 spans 16 amino acids. The CDR3 is CASSFRTQSSGNTIYF. The CDR3, as DNA: TGTGCCAGCAGTTTTCGGACACAGAGCTCTGGAAACACCATATATTTT.

This clonotype was seen a few times. The chain uses TRBV3-1 and TRBJ2-1, with 8 bases matching TRBD1. Trimming removed 3 bases from V and 3 bases from J; junction bases left unmatched: 4. The CDR3 is 15 residues long. Per the germline V gene, CDR1 is LGHDT and CDR2 is YNNKEL (reference sequence). For the CDR3, the DNA is TGTGCCAGCAGCCATTTACAGGGGGTCTACAATGAGCAGTTCTTC. It encodes CASSHLQGVYNEQFF.

In its sample, this clonotype was seen a few times. V is TRBV28 and J is TRBJ1-5; D might be TRBD1 (5 bases). The CDR3 covers 14 residues. Deletions cut 8 bases from V and 4 bases from J, with 15 bases between. The V gene's germline CDR1 is MDHEN and CDR2 SYDVKM. The CDR3 spells CASHRDGGNQPQHF. The CDR3 bases are TGTGCCAGCCACCGGGACGGAGGGAATCAGCCCCAGCATTTT.

The V gene is TRBV20-1, the J gene TRBJ2-3; TRBD1 agrees at 8 bases. The CDR3 runs 14 residues. CDR1 is DFQATT and CDR2 is SNEGSKA in the germline V gene (reference sequence). The J segment lost 1 base and the V segment lost 5 bases, leaving 5 bases of the junction unmatched. The CDR3 here is CSAFQGAGTDTQYF. The CDR3, as DNA: TGCAGTGCTTTCCAGGGGGCCGGCACAGATACGCAGTATTTT.

This clonotype was observed a few times. The rearrangement links TRBV27 to TRBJ2-1, with 10 bases that match TRBD2. The germline V gene encodes CDR1 MNHEY and CDR2 SMNVEV (reference sequence). This CDR3 is 15 amino acids long. With V trimmed by 4 bases and J by 4 bases, 4 bases remained unmatched. This CDR3 reads CASSSKRGGYNEQFF. For the CDR3, the DNA is TGTGCCAGCAGTTCCAAGCGGGGGGGATACAATGAGCAGTTCTTC.

V is TRBV6-2 or TRBV6-3 and J is TRBJ2-1; D possibly uses TRBD1 or TRBD2 (5 bases each). The germline V gene has CDR1 MNHEY and CDR2 SVGEGT. The CDR3 loop spans 16 amino acids. Trimming shortened V by 6 bases and J by 6 bases, and 21 bases separated the two germline ends. Written as DNA, the CDR3 is TGTGCCAGCAGCAAGTCCGGGACGGGGAACTTCAATGAGCAGTTCTTC. It is translated as CASSKSGTGNFNEQFF.

The chain has TRBV7-2 and TRBJ1-1; TRBD1 is a possible D gene (5 bases). Germline assignment: CDR1 SGHTA and CDR2 FQGNSA. The V gene lost 6 bases and the J gene lost 10 bases, with 15 bases spanning the gap. CDR3 size: 12 residues. The CDR3 DNA reads TGTGCCAGCAGTAAAACCCCGGGGCGAGCTTTCTTT. Translation gives CASSKTPGRAFF.

This chain links TRBV29-1 with TRBJ1-2, with D uncertain. Trimming left V 3 bases short and J 0 bases short, with 8 bases between. From germline, CDR1 is SQVTM and CDR2 ANQGSEA. This CDR3 contains 13 residues. This CDR3 reads CSVDEVSNYGYTF. In DNA, the CDR3 is TGCAGCGTTGACGAAGTTTCTAACTATGGCTACACCTTC.

The chain couples TRBV10-3 to TRBJ2-2; maybe TRBD2 (6 bases). Germline CDR1 ENHRY, CDR2 SYGVKD. Trimming removed 6 bases from V and 2 bases from J, with 13 bases in between. CDR3 length: 15 amino acids. CDR3 sequence: CAIRVGTDNTGELFF. In DNA, the CDR3 is TGTGCCATCAGGGTGGGGACTGATAACACCGGGGAGCTGTTTTTT.

The count of this clonotype is one. The V gene is TRBV4-3, the J gene TRBJ1-1; D remains unclear. CDR3 size: 16 residues. Deletions cut 0 bases from V and 5 bases from J, with 16 bases between. From germline, CDR1 is LGHNA and CDR2 YSLEER. The CDR3 sequence is CASSQEGSGVLTEAFF. The CDR3 DNA sequence: TGCGCCAGCAGCCAAGAAGGATCAGGAGTTCTAACTGAAGCTTTCTTT.

The chain has TRBV6-2 or TRBV6-3 and TRBJ2-1; 10 bases are shared with TRBD2. The CDR3 runs 15 residues. The V gene's germline CDR1 is MNHEY and CDR2 SVGEGT. Trimming at V came to 6 bases and at J to 4 bases, leaving 6 bases not matched to a gene. The CDR3 DNA reads TGTGCCAGCAGACCGAGCGGGAGGGGTTACAATGAGCAGTTCTTC. This gives the protein CASRPSGRGYNEQFF.

The chain recombines TRBV4-3 with TRBJ1-5; D call uncertain. Germline CDR1 and CDR2: LGHNA and YSLEER. V dropped 1 base and J dropped 7 bases, with 35 bases sitting between them. CDR3 length equals 22 residues. This CDR3 reads CASSQAVVGSVMRRIKPQPQHF. DNA for the CDR3: TGCGCCAGCAGCCAAGCTGTAGTGGGATCGGTTATGAGGCGGATAAAGCCCCAGCCCCAGCATTTT.

The chain employs TRBV29-1 and TRBJ1-2; D unclear. CDR3 length equals 11 residues. CDR1 is SQVTM, CDR2 ANQGSEA, per germline. V was clipped by 4 bases and J by 8 bases, with 11 bases between them. The CDR3 region is CSVGQAAGYTF. CDR3 sequence (DNA): TGCAGCGTTGGTCAGGCGGCCGGCTACACCTTC.

This clonotype has just a few counts. The chain couples TRBV2 to TRBJ2-1; D is unclear. This CDR3 is 13 amino acids long. V lost 4 bases and J lost 4, with 8 bases in between. Germline V gene sequence: CDR1 SNHLY, CDR2 FYNNEI. In DNA, the CDR3 is TGTGCCAGCAGTGGGACGGGTTACAATGAGCAGTTCTTC. Its translation is CASSGTGYNEQFF.

The chain carries TRBV7-2 and TRBJ2-5, with D tentatively TRBD2 (6 bases). This CDR3 comprises 16 residues. V was shortened by 2 bases and J by 1 base, with 14 bases between the two germline ends. Germline V CDR1 and CDR2: SGHTA, FQGNSA. CDR3 protein: CASSLSSGAGQETQYF. The CDR3 nucleotides are TGTGCCAGCAGCTTATCTTCAGGAGCGGGCCAAGAGACCCAGTACTTC.